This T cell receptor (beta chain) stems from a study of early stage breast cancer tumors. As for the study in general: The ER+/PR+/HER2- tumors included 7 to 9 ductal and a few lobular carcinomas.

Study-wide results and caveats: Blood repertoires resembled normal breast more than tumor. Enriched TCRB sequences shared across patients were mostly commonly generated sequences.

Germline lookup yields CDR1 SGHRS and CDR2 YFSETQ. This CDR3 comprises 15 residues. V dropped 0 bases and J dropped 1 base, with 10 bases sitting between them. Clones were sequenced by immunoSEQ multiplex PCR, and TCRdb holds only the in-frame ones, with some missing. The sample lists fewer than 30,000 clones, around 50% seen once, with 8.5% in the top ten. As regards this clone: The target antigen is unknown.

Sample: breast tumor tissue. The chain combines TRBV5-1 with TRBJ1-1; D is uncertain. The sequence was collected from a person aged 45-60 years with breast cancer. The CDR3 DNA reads TGCGCCAGCAGCTTGGTTATAGCCGCGAACACTGAAGCTTTCTTT. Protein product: CASSLVIAANTEAFF.